This TCR beta chain came from a study of blood T cell repertoires in COVID-19. On the study more broadly: Sites in the United States, Italy and Spain provided acute and convalescent COVID-19 samples. PBMCs, B-cell-depleted T cells, or T cells were the source of the cDNA or gDNA that made up the material.

The repertoire was sequenced with immunoSEQ multiplex PCR; TCRdb's copy has only in-frame clones and lacks some. The sample records about 200,000 clones, approximately 80% being singletons. The CDR3 consists of 15 residues. V lost 6 bases and J lost 8; bases outside the gene matches: 13. Germline V gene lookup returns CDR1 MNHEY and CDR2 SVGAGI. The chain has TRBV6-5 and TRBJ1-2, with 9 nucleotides matching TRBD1. The receptor's source is an elderly woman with acute or convalescent COVID-19. The material sequenced was peripheral blood. CDR3: CASSFPGRDREGYTF. CDR3 sequence (DNA): TGTGCCAGCAGCTTCCCGGGGAGGGACAGGGAAGGCTACACCTTC.